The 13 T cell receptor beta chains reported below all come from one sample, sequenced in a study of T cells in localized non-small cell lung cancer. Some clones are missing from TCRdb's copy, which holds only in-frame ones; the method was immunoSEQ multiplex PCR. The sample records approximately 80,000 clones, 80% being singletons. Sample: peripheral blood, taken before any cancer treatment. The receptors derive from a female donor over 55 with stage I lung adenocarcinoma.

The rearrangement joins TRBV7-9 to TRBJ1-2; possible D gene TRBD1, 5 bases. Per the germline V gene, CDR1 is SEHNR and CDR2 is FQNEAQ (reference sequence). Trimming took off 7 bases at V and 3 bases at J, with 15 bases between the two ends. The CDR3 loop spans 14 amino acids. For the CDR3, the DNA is TGTGCCAGCATAACCTTCGGGGGGGACTATGGCTACACCTTC. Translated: CASITFGGDYGYTF.

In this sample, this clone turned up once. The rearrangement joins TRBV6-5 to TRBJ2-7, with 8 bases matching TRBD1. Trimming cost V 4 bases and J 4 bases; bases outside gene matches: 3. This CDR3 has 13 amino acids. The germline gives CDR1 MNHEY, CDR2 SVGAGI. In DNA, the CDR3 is TGTGCCAGCAGTTCCGGGACAGGTTACGAGCAGTACTTC. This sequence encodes CASSSGTGYEQYF.

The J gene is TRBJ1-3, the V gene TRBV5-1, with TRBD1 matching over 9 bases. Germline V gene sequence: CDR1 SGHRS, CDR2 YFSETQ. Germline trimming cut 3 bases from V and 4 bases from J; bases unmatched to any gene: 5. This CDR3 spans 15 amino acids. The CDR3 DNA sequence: TGCGCCAGCAGCTCTGGACAGGGGAAAGGAAACACCATATATTTT. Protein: CASSSGQGKGNTIYF.

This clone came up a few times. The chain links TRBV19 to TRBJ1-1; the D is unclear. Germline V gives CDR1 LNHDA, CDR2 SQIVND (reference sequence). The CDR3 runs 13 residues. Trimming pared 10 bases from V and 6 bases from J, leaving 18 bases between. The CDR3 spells CATSAPGPSEAFF. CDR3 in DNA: TGTGCCACCTCGGCACCTGGTCCGTCTGAAGCTTTCTTT. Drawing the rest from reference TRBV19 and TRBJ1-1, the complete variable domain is DGGITQSPKYLFRKEGQNVTLSCEQNLNHDAMYWYRQDPGQGLRLIYYSQIVNDFQKGDIAEGYSVSREKKESFPLTVTSAQKNPTAFYLCATSAPGPSEAFFGQGTRLTVV.

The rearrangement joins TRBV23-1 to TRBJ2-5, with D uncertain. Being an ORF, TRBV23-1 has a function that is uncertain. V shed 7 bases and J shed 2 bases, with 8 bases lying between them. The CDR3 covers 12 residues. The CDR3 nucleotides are TGCGCCAGCAAGCTTCATCAAGAGACCCAGTACTTC. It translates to CASKLHQETQYF.

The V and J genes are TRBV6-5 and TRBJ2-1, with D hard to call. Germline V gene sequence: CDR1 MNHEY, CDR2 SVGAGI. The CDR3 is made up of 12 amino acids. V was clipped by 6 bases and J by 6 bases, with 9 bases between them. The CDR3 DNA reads TGTGCCAGCAGCCGGGTCCCCAATGAGCAGTTCTTC. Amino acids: CASSRVPNEQFF.

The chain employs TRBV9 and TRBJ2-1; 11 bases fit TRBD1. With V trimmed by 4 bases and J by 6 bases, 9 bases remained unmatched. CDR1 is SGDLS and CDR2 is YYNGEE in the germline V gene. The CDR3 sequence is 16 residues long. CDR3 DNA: TGTGCCAGCAGCTCCACTGGACAGGGGGCGCGCAATGAGCAGTTCTTC. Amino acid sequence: CASSSTGQGARNEQFF. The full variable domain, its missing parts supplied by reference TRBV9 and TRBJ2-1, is DSGVTQTPKHLITATGQRVTLRCSPRSGDLSVYWYQQSLDQGLQFLIQYYNGEERAKGNILERFSAQQFPDLHSELNLSSLELGDSALYFCASSSTGQGARNEQFFGPGTRLTVL.

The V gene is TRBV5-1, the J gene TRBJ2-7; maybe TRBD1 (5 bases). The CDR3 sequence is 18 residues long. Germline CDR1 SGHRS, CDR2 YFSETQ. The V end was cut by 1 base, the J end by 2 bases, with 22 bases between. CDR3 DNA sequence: TGCGCCAGCAGCTTGCCCGACCAGCCAGGGATCTTAACCTACGAGCAGTACTTC. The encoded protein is CASSLPDQPGILTYEQYF.

The CDR3 reads CASTTRRLAGEKNTGELFF. In DNA form, the CDR3 reads TGTGCCAGTACTACTCGGCGGCTAGCGGGGGAGAAGAACACCGGGGAGCTGTTTTTT. V and J are TRBV19 and TRBJ2-2; 10 nucleotides align to TRBD2. CDR3 length equals 19 residues. Germline CDR1 is LNHDA and CDR2 is SQIVND (reference sequence). V lost 7 bases to trimming and J lost 1 base; unmatched junction nucleotides: 15.

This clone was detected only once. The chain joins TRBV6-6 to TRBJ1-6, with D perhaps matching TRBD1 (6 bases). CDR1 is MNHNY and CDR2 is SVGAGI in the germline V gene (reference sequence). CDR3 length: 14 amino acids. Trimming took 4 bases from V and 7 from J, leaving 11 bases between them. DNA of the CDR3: TGTGCCAGCAGTTTACAGGGAGGAAATTCACCCCTCCACTTT. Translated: CASSLQGGNSPLHF.

CDR3 amino acids: CASSIGQGFTDTQYF. Here the CDR3 DNA reads TGTGCCAGTAGTATAGGCCAGGGGTTTACAGATACGCAGTATTTT. The chain has TRBV19 and TRBJ2-3; D possibly corresponds to TRBD1 (6 bases). The V gene lost 1 base and the J gene lost 3 bases, with 11 bases spanning the gap. The length of the CDR3 is 15 residues. Germline CDR1 and CDR2: LNHDA and SQIVND (reference sequence).

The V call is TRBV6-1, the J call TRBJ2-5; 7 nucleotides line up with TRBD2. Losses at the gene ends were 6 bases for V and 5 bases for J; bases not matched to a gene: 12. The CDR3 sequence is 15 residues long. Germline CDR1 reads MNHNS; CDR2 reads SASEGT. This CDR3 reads CASRHPGTTEETQYF. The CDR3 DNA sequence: TGTGCCAGCAGACACCCCGGGACTACAGAGGAGACCCAGTACTTC.

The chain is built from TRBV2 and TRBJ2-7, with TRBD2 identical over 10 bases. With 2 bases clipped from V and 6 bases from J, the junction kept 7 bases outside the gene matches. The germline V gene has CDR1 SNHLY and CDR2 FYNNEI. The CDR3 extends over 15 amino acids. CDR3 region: CASSEPSLAGVEQYF. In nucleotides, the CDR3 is TGTGCCAGCAGTGAACCTTCTCTAGCGGGAGTCGAGCAGTACTTC.